This TCR beta chain was identified in a study of blood T cell repertoires in COVID-19. In the study overall: Spain, Italy and the United States supplied samples that represented acute and convalescent COVID-19. T cells, B-cell-depleted T cells, or PBMCs provided the cDNA or gDNA that served as material.

Sequenced by immunoSEQ multiplex PCR; TCRdb stores in-frame clones only, minus some. The sample yields about 130,000 clones, around four fifths seen once. Germline values: CDR1 SGHRS, CDR2 YFSETQ. Trimming removed 2 bases from V and 3 bases from J; junction bases left unmatched: 4. The CDR3 covers 15 residues. This clone has just one count. The V call is TRBV5-1, the J call TRBJ2-2, with 7 bases matching TRBD1. The receptor was derived from a man in his fifties or sixties with acute or convalescent COVID-19. Sequences were obtained from peripheral blood. The CDR3 coding sequence is TGCGCCAGCAGCTTCACAGGGGATTACACCGGGGAGCTGTTTTTT. This gives the protein CASSFTGDYTGELFF.